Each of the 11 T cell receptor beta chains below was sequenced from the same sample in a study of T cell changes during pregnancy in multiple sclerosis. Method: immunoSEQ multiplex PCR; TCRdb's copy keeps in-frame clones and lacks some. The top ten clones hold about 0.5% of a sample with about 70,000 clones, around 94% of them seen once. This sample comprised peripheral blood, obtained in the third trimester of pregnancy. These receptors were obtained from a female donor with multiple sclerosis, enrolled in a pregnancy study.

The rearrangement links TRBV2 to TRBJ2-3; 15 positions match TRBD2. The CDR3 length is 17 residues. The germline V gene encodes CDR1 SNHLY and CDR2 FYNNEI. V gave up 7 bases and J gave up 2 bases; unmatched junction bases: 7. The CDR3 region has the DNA TGTGCCAGCACCAGGACTAGCGGGGGGGGCTACACAGATACGCAGTATTTT. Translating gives CASTRTSGGGYTDTQYF.

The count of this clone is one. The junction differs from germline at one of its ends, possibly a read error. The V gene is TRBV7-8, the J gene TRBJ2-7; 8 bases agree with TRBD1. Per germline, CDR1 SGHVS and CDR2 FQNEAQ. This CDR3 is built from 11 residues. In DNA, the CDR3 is TGTGCCAGCAGCTTAGCGGGACAGGCCTCCTTC. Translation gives CASSLAGQASF. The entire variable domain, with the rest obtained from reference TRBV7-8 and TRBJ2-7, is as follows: GAGVSQSPRYKVAKRGQDVALRCDPISGHVSLFWYQQALGQGPEFLTYFQNEAQLDKSGLPSDRFFAERPEGSVSTLKIQRTQQEDSAVYLCASSLAGQASFGPGTRLTVT.

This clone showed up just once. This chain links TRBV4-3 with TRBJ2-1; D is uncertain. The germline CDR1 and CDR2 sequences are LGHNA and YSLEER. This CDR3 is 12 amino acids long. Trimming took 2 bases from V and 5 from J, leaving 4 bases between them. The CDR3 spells CASSQQNNEQFF. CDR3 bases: TGCGCCAGCAGCCAACAAAACAATGAGCAGTTCTTC.

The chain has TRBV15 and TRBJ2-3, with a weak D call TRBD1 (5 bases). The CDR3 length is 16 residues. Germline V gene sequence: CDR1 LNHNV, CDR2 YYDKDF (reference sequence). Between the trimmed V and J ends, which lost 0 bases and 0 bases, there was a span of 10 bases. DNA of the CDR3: TGTGCCACCAGCAGAGAACAGGCGCCTAGCACAGATACGCAGTATTTT. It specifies CATSREQAPSTDTQYF.

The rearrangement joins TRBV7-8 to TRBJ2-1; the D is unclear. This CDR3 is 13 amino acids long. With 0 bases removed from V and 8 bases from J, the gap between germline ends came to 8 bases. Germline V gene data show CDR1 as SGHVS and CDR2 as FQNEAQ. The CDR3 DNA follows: TGTGCCAGCAGCTTAGCGTTAATCCATGAGCAGTTCTTC. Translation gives CASSLALIHEQFF.

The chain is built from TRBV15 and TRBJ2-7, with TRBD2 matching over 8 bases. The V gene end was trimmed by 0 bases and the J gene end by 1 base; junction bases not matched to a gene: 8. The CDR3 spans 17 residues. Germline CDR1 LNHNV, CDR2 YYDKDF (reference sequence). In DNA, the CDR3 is TGTGCCACCAGCAGAGAAACTGGCGGGGGGAAGTCCTACGAGCAGTACTTC. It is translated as CATSRETGGGKSYEQYF.

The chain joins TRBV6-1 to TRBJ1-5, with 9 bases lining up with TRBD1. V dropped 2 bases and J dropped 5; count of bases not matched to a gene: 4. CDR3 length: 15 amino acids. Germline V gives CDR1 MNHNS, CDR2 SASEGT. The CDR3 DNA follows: TGTGCCAGCAGTGAATCCGGGACAGGGTATCAGCCCCAGCATTTT. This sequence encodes CASSESGTGYQPQHF.

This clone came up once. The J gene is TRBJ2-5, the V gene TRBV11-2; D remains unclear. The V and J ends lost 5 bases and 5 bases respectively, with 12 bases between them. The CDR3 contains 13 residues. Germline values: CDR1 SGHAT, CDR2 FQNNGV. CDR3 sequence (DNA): TGTGCCAGCAGCCTCTCTTCCCGGGAGACCCAGTACTTC. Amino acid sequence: CASSLSSRETQYF.

In DNA, the CDR3 is TGTGCCAGCAGTTACAGGGGCGTGGATGGCTACACCTTC. Its translation: CASSYRGVDGYTF. V usage is TRBV6-5 and J usage is TRBJ1-2; a possible D gene is TRBD1 (5 bases). The CDR3 consists of 13 residues. Trimming removed 2 bases from V and 6 bases from J, with 10 bases in between. CDR1 and CDR2 from the germline V gene are MNHEY and SVGAGI.

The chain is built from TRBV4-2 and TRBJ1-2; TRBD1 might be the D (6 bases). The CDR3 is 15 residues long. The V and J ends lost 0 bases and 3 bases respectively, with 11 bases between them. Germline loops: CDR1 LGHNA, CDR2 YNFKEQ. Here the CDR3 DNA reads TGTGCCAGCAGCCAAGACCGGGGGGCCGACTATGGCTACACCTTC. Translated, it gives CASSQDRGADYGYTF.

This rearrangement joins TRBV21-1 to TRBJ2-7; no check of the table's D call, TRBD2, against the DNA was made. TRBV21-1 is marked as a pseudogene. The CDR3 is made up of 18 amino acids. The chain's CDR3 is CASSKDPRQIGGSYEQYF. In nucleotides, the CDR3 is TGTGCCAGCAGCAAAGACCCCCGGCAGATCGGGGGGTCCTACGAGCAGTACTTC.